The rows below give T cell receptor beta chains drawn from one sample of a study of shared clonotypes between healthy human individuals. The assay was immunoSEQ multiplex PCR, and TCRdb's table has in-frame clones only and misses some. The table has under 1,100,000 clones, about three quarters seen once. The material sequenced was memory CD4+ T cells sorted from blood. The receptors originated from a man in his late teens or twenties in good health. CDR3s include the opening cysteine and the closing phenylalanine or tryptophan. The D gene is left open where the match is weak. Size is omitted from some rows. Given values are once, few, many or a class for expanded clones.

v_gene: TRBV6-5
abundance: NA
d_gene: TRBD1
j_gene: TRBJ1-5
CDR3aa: CASRDGQGNQPQHF
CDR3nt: TGTGCCAGCAGGGACGGACAGGGCAATCAGCCCCAGCATTTT

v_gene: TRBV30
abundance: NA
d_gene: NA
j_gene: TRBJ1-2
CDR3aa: CAWSTGANYGYTF
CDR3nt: TGTGCCTGGAGTACCGGAGCTAACTATGGCTACACCTTC

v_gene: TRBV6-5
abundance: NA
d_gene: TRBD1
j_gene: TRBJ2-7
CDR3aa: CANSWDRGSYEQYF
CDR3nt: TGTGCCAACAGCTGGGACAGGGGTTCCTACGAGCAGTACTTC

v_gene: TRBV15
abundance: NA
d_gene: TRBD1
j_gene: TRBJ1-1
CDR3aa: CATSRDWDRGTNTEAFF
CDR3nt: TGTGCCACCAGCAGAGATTGGGACAGGGGAACGAACACTGAAGCTTTCTTT

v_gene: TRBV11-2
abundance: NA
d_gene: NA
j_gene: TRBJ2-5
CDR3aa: CASSFNPAGQETQYF
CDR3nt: TGTGCCAGCAGCTTCAATCCGGCAGGCCAAGAGACCCAGTACTTC

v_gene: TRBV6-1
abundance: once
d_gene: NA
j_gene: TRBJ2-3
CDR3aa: CASSDGGITDTQYF
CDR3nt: TGTGCCAGCAGTGACGGGGGAATTACAGATACGCAGTATTTT

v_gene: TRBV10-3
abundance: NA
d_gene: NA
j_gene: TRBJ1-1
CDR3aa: CAIRGLEGRAFF
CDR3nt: TGTGCCATCAGGGGACTCGAGGGGAGAGCTTTCTTT

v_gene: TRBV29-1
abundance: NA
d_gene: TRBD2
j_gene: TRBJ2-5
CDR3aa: CSVGSGRAASETQYF
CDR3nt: TGCAGCGTTGGTAGCGGGAGGGCCGCCTCGGAGACCCAGTACTTC

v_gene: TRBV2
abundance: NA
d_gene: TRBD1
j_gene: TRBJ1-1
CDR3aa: CASSGDRVNTEAFF
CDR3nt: TGTGCCAGCAGTGGGGACAGGGTGAACACTGAAGCTTTCTTT

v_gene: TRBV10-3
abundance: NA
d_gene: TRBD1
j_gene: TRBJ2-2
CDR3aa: CAISRQGATGELFF
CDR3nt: TGTGCCATCAGCCGACAGGGGGCGACCGGGGAGCTGTTTTTT

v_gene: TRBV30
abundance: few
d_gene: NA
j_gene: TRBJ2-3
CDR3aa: CARGQSSDTQYF
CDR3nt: TGTGCCCGGGGTCAAAGTTCGGATACGCAGTATTTT

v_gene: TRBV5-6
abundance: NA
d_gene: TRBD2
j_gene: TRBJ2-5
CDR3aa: CASSSTGGAGETQYF
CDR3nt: TGTGCCAGCAGTTCGACCGGGGGGGCCGGAGAGACCCAGTACTTC

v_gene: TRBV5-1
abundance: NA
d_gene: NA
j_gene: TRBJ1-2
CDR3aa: CASSLARENPYGYTF
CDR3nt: TGCGCCAGCAGCTTGGCCCGGGAAAACCCCTATGGCTACACCTTC

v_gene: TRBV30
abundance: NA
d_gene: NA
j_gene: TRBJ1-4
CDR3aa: CAWSVPGGKLFF
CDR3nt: TGTGCCTGGAGTGTACCGGGGGGAAAACTGTTTTTT

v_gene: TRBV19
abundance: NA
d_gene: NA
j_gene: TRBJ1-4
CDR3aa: CASSHTLGATNEKLFF
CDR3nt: TGTGCCAGTAGCCACACTCTGGGGGCAACTAATGAAAAACTGTTTTTT

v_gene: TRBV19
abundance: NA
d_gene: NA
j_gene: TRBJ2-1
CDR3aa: CASRSSGVYNEQFF
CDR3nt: TGTGCCAGTAGATCGAGCGGAGTTTACAATGAGCAGTTCTTC

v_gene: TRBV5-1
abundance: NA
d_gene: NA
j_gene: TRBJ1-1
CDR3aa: CASSLEPLNTEAFF
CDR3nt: TGCGCCAGCAGCTTGGAACCATTGAACACTGAAGCTTTCTTT

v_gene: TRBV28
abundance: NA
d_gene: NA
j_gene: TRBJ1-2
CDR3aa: CASSGGRYGYTF
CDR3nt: TGTGCCAGCAGTGGAGGGAGATATGGCTACACCTTC

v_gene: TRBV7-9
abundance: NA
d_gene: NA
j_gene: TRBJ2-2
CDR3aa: CASSAGLTNTGELFF
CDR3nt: TGTGCCAGCAGCGCGGGCCTTACGAACACCGGGGAGCTGTTTTTT

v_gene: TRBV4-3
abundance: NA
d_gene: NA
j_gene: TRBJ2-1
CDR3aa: CASSQETGVGNEQFF
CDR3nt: TGCGCCAGCAGCCAAGAGACAGGAGTGGGCAATGAGCAGTTCTTC

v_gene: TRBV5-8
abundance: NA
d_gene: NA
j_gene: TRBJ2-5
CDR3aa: CASSLALAETQYF
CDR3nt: TGTGCCAGCAGCTTGGCACTAGCCGAGACCCAGTACTTC

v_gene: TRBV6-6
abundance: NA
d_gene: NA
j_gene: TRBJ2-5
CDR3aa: CASSPYQETQYF
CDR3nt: TGTGCCAGCAGCCCCTACCAAGAGACCCAGTACTTC

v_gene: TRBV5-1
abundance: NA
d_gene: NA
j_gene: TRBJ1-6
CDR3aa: CASSPDTNNSPLHF
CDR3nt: TGCGCCAGCAGCCCCGACACTAATAATTCACCCCTCCACTTT

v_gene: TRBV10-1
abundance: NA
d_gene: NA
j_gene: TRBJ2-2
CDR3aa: CASRGGANTGELFF
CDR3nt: TGCGCCAGCAGGGGTGGGGCGAACACCGGGGAGCTGTTTTTT

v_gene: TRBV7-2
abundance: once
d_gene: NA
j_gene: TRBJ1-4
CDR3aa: CASSDKTVGKLFF
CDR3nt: TGTGCCAGCAGCGATAAGACAGTGGGTAAACTGTTTTTT

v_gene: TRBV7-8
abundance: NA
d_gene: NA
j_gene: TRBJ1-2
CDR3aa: CASSSTVLYGYTF
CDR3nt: TGTGCCAGCAGCTCGACAGTTCTCTATGGCTACACCTTC

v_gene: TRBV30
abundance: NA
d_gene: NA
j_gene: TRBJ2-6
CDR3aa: CAWSGSGFGANVLTF
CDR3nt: TGTGCCTGGAGTGGATCAGGGTTTGGGGCCAACGTCCTGACTTTC

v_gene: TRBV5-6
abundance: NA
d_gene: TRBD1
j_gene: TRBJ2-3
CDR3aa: CASSPAWTGEPDTQYF
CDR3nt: TGTGCCAGCAGCCCCGCCTGGACAGGGGAGCCAGATACGCAGTATTTT